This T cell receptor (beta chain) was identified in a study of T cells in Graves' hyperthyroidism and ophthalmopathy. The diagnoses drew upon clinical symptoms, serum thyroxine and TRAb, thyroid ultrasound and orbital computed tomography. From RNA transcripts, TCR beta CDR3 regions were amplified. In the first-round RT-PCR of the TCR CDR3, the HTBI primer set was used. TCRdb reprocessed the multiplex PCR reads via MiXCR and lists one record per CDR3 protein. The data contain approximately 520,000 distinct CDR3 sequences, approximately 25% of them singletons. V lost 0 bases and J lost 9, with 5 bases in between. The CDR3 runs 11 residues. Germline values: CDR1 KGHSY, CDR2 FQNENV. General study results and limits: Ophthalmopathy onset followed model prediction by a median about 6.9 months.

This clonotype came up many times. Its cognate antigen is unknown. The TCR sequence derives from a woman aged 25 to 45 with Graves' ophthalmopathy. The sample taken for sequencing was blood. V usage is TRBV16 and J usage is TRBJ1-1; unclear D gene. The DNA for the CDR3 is TGTGCCAGCAGCCAATCTGTTCAAGCTTTCTTT. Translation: CASSQSVQAFF. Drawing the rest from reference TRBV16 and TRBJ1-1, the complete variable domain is GEEVAQTPKHLVRGEGQKAKLYCAPIKGHSYVFWYQQVLKNEFKFLISFQNENVFDETGMPKERFSAKCLPNSPCSLEIQATKLEDSAVYFCASSQSVQAFFGQGTRLTVV.